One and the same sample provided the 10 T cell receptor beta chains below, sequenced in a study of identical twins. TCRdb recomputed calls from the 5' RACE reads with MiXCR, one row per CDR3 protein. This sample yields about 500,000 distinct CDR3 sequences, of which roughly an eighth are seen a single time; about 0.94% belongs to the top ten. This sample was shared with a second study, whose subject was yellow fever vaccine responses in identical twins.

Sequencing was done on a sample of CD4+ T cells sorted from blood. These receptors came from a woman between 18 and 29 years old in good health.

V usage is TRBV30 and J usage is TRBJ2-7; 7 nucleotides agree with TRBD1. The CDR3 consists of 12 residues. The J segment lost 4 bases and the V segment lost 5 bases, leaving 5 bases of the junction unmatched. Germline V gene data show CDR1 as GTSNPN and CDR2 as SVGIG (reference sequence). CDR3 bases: TGTGCCTGGTCCCCAGGGGGTTACGAGCAGTACTTC. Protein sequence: CAWSPGGYEQYF.

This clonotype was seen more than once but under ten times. CDR3 in amino acids: CASSVTGSYGYTF. DNA of the CDR3: TGTGCCAGCAGCGTAACAGGGAGCTATGGCTACACCTTC. V gene TRBV9 combines with J gene TRBJ1-2, with D tentatively TRBD1 (6 bases). There are 13 residues in the CDR3. Trimming left V 1 base short and J 4 bases short, with 8 bases between. The germline CDR1 and CDR2 sequences are SGDLS and YYNGEE.

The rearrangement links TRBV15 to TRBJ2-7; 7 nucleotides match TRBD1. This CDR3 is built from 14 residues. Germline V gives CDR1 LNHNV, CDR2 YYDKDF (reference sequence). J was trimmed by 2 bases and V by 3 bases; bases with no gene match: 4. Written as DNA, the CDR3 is TGTGCCACCAGCAGGAACAGGGGCCCCTACGAGCAGTACTTC. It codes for CATSRNRGPYEQYF.

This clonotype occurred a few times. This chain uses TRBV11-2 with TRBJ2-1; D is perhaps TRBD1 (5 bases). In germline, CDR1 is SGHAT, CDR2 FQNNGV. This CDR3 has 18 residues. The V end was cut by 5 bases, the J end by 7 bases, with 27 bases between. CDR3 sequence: CASSAPGRVFLPTNEQFF. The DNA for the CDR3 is TGTGCCAGCAGCGCCCCCGGCAGGGTTTTCCTCCCTACAAATGAGCAGTTCTTC.

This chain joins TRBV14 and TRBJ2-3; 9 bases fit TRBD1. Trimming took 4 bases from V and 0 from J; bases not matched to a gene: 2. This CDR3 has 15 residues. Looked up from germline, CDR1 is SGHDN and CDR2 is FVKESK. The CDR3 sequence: CASSRGQGSTDTQYF. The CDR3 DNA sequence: TGTGCCAGCAGCCGAGGACAGGGGAGCACAGATACGCAGTATTTT. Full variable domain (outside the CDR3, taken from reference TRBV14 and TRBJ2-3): EAGVTQFPSHSVIEKGQTVTLRCDPISGHDNLYWYRRVMGKEIKFLLHFVKESKQDESGMPNNRFLAERTGGTYSTLKVQPAELEDSGVYFCASSRGQGSTDTQYFGPGTRLTVL.

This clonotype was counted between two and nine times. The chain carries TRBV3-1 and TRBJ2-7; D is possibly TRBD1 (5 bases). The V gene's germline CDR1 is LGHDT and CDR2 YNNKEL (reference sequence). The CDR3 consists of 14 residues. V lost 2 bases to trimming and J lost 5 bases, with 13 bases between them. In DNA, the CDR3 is TGTGCCAGCAGCCAAATGGACACAGCTAACGAGCAGTACTTC. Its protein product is CASSQMDTANEQYF.

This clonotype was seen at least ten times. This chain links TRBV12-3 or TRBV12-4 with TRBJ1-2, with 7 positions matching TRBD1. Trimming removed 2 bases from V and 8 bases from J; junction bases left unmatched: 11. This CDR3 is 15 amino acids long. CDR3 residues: CASSLTGQDPGGYTF. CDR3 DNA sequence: TGTGCCAGCAGTTTAACCGGACAGGATCCTGGAGGCTACACCTTC.

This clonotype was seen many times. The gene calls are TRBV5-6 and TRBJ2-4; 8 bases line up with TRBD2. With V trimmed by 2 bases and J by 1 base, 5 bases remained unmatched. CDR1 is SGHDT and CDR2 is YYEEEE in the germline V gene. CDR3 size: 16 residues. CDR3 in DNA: TGTGCCAGCAGCTTCGTGACTAGCGAGGCCAAAAACATTCAGTACTTC. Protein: CASSFVTSEAKNIQYF.

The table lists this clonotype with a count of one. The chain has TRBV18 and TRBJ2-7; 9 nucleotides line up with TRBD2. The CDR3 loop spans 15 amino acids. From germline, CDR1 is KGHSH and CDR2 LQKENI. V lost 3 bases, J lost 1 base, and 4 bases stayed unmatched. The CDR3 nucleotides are TGTGCCAGCTCACCTAAAGCGGGAGGATCCTACGAGCAGTACTTC. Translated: CASSPKAGGSYEQYF.

CDR3 sequence reads: CATTRDNEQFF. The DNA of the CDR3 is TGTGCCACCACTAGGGATAATGAGCAGTTCTTC. V gene TRBV12-3 or TRBV12-4 combines with J gene TRBJ2-1; possible D gene TRBD2, 5 bases. V lost 10 bases and J lost 7, with 11 bases in between. CDR3 length equals 11 residues.